The sequence of this T cell receptor (beta chain) was determined in a study of control samples from healthy donors and cancer patients. This clone was seen just once. Here immunoSEQ multiplex PCR was the method, and the copy in TCRdb shows in-frame clones only, minus some. The sample holds about 180,000 clones, nearly 90% seen once. Specimen: blood. This clonotype originated in a woman aged 50 to 65 in good health.

CDR3 coding DNA: TGCAGCGTTATCCAACCAAACACTGAAGCTTTCTTT. Its protein product is CSVIQPNTEAFF. The rearrangement links TRBV29-1 to TRBJ1-1; no clear D. Trimming removed 5 bases at V and 2 bases at J, with 9 bases between. The CDR3 totals 12 residues. Germline assignment: CDR1 SQVTM and CDR2 ANQGSEA.